These 12 T cell receptor beta chains came from one sample sequenced in a study of beta chain features in type 1 diabetes. The whole isolated RNA underwent reverse transcription, so sequencing captured expressed TCRB transcripts. Sequencing was performed with immunoSEQ multiplex PCR; in TCRdb, only in-frame clones are kept and a portion is missing. The table lists about 200,000 clones, 11% of them singletons. Sequencing was done on a sample of central memory CD4+ T cells from blood. These receptors all come from a man between 18 and 35 years old in good health.

The rearrangement links TRBV7-2 to TRBJ2-2; no reliable D call. CDR3 length equals 15 residues. Trimming removed 0 bases from V and 1 base from J, with 6 bases in between. The germline CDR1 and CDR2 sequences are SGHTA and FQGNSA. CDR3 residues: CASSLALRNTGELFF. The CDR3 nucleotides are TGTGCCAGCAGCTTAGCCCTACGGAACACCGGGGAGCTGTTTTTT.

In its sample, this clone was seen a few times. The rearrangement uses TRBV5-1 and TRBJ1-5, with unresolved D. This CDR3 is 14 amino acids long. CDR1 is SGHRS, CDR2 YFSETQ, per germline. Trimming left V 0 bases short and J 3 bases short, with 7 bases between. CDR3 sequence (DNA): TGCGCCAGCAGCTTGGACAGTTTCAATCAGCCCCAGCATTTT. It is translated as CASSLDSFNQPQHF.

This clone came up a few times. The chain combines TRBV9 with TRBJ1-1; D may be TRBD1 (5 bases). Germline assignment: CDR1 SGDLS and CDR2 YYNGEE. The CDR3 spans 13 residues. Trimming shortened V by 4 bases and J by 1 base, and 8 bases separated the two germline ends. CDR3 loop: CASSSGRNTEAFF. CDR3 DNA sequence: TGTGCCAGCAGCTCGGGACGGAACACTGAAGCTTTCTTT.

This clone was counted at least ten times. The rearrangement joins TRBV14 to TRBJ2-5; 8 nucleotides match TRBD1. Trimming cost V 2 bases and J 2 bases; bases outside gene matches: 4. There are 15 residues in the CDR3. Germline values: CDR1 SGHDN, CDR2 FVKESK. CDR3 sequence reads: CASSQPRTGQETQYF. The DNA for the CDR3 is TGTGCCAGCAGCCAACCGCGGACAGGGCAAGAGACCCAGTACTTC.

At least ten counts were recorded for this clone. J is TRBJ1-2 and V is TRBV29-1; 7 bases are a match to TRBD1. Per the germline V gene, CDR1 is SQVTM and CDR2 is ANQGSEA. The CDR3 runs to 14 residues. V was pared by 6 bases and J by 0 bases, with 7 bases of the junction left unmatched. CDR3 amino acids: CSVPRTGANYGYTF. The DNA of the CDR3 is TGCAGCGTCCCGCGGACAGGAGCTAACTATGGCTACACCTTC.

The chain recombines TRBV27 with TRBJ2-7, with 7 positions matching TRBD1. Germline V CDR1 and CDR2: MNHEY, SMNVEV (reference sequence). The CDR3 is 13 amino acids. V was pared by 6 bases and J by 7 bases, with 9 bases of the junction left unmatched. The chain's CDR3 is CASRPTGIWEQYF. The CDR3 coding sequence is TGTGCCAGCAGACCGACAGGGATTTGGGAGCAGTACTTC.

The rearrangement uses TRBV6-6 and TRBJ2-2; 13 bases match TRBD2. The CDR3 contains 16 residues. With V trimmed by 4 bases and J by 5 bases, 4 bases remained unmatched. From germline, CDR1 is MNHNY and CDR2 SVGAGI (reference sequence). The CDR3: CASSSQLAGGTGELFF. The CDR3 DNA follows: TGTGCCAGCAGTTCCCAACTAGCGGGAGGGACCGGGGAGCTGTTTTTT.

The V gene is TRBV18, the J gene TRBJ2-7; D is uncertain. The CDR3 length is 13 residues. The V end lost 5 bases, the J end lost 0 bases, and 8 bases lay between the germline ends. Germline V gene lookup returns CDR1 KGHSH and CDR2 LQKENI. For the CDR3, the DNA is TGTGCCAGCTCAACGCGGAACTCCTACGAGCAGTACTTC. Protein product: CASSTRNSYEQYF.

The gene calls are TRBV2 and TRBJ1-1, with D tentatively TRBD1 (5 bases). This CDR3 spans 12 amino acids. CDR1 SNHLY and CDR2 FYNNEI come from the germline V gene. V was trimmed by 4 bases and J by 5 bases, leaving 8 bases between them. CDR3 in amino acids: CASSVGGTEAFF. The CDR3 nucleotides read TGTGCCAGCAGTGTTGGGGGTACTGAAGCTTTCTTT. Using reference TRBV2 and TRBJ1-1 for the parts outside the CDR3, the full variable domain is EPEVTQTPSHQVTQMGQEVILRCVPISNHLYFYWYRQILGQKVEFLVSFYNNEISEKSEIFDDQFSVERPDGSNFTLKIRSTKLEDSAMYFCASSVGGTEAFFGQGTRLTVV.

The rearrangement links TRBV4-2 to TRBJ2-6; weak D call: TRBD2 (6 bases). Trimming stripped 0 bases from V and 3 bases from J, with 9 bases between. The germline V gene encodes CDR1 LGHNA and CDR2 YNFKEQ. CDR3 length: 16 residues. The CDR3 coding sequence is TGTGCCAGCAGCCAAGAAAGGGGAGGTGGGGCCAACGTCCTGACTTTC. This encodes CASSQERGGGANVLTF.

J is TRBJ2-2 and V is TRBV15; TRBD2 might be the D (5 bases). The germline CDR1 and CDR2 sequences are LNHNV and YYDKDF (reference sequence). The V end was cut by 0 bases, the J end by 7 bases, with 15 bases between. The length of the CDR3 is 16 residues. CDR3 coding DNA: TGTGCCACCAGCAGAGATCGGGAAGGGCTGTACGGGGAGCTGTTTTTT. Translated, it gives CATSRDREGLYGELFF.

The rearrangement joins TRBV10-3 to TRBJ2-7, with D perhaps TRBD1 (6 bases). The CDR3 totals 15 residues. Germline lookup yields CDR1 ENHRY and CDR2 SYGVKD. V lost 7 bases, J lost 2 bases, and 18 bases lay in between. The CDR3 DNA sequence: TGTGCCATCACAACGGACAGCCGGGGCCCCTACGAGCAGTACTTC. Residues: CAITTDSRGPYEQYF.